Shown below are 24 T cell receptor beta chains from a single sample sequenced in a study of cytomegalovirus exposure and HLA in healthy donors. In the PCR, 60 Vbeta and 13 Jbeta primers were used. Produced via immunoSEQ multiplex PCR; TCRdb's table is partial and in-frame only. In the table there are over 90,000 clones, 65% to 80% of which are singletons. Sequencing was done on a sample of PBMCs. The receptors originated from a woman in her seventies in good health and CMV-seropositive.

This sequence joins TRBV2 and TRBJ2-5; D might be TRBD2 (7 bases). V was pared by 0 bases and J by 0 bases, with 20 bases between. The germline CDR1 and CDR2 sequences are SNHLY and FYNNEI. There are 19 residues in the CDR3. The CDR3 loop reads CASSEAGGGGAGNQETQYF. DNA for the CDR3: TGTGCCAGCAGTGAAGCTGGGGGAGGGGGAGCGGGGAACCAAGAGACCCAGTACTTC.

The chain has TRBV7-6 and TRBJ2-3; D possibly corresponds to TRBD1 (5 bases). V lost 5 bases and J lost 2, with 17 bases in between. Germline V gene sequence: CDR1 SGHVS, CDR2 FNYEAQ. CDR3 length: 16 amino acids. CDR3 nucleotide sequence: TGTGCCAGCAGCACGCCCGACAGAGACTTCACAGATACGCAGTATTTT. This codes for CASSTPDRDFTDTQYF.

The sample holds one count of this clone. The chain couples TRBV28 to TRBJ1-2; tentatively, D is TRBD1 (6 bases). V lost 3 bases and J 8 bases, leaving 10 bases between the germline ends. Germline V gene lookup returns CDR1 MDHEN and CDR2 SYDVKM. The CDR3 covers 12 residues. The CDR3 loop reads CASSLRGGGYTF. The CDR3 coding sequence is TGTGCCAGCAGTTTGAGGGGGGGAGGCTACACCTTC.

The J gene is TRBJ2-5, the V gene TRBV29-1; TRBD1 agrees at 10 bases. The CDR3 has 15 amino acids. Germline V gives CDR1 SQVTM, CDR2 ANQGSEA. Germline trimming cut 6 bases from V and 5 bases from J; bases unmatched to any gene: 12. Written as DNA, the CDR3 is TGCAGCGTCGCGCGTACCGGGACAGGGGTGGAGACCCAGTACTTC. Translating it yields CSVARTGTGVETQYF.

This clone was counted between two and nine times. The chain is built from TRBV6-1 and TRBJ2-2, with 10 nucleotides matching TRBD2. This CDR3 is built from 16 residues. Germline CDR1 is MNHNS and CDR2 is SASEGT. The V and J ends lost 4 bases and 6 bases, in that order; junction bases with no gene match: 8. The CDR3 coding sequence is TGTGCCAGCAGTGTTCAACTAGCGGGAATGGCCGGGGAGCTGTTTTTT. Translating it yields CASSVQLAGMAGELFF.

In its sample, this clone was seen many times. CDR3 region: CASSLGPRQPQHF. The CDR3 DNA reads TGTGCCAGCAGCTTAGGTCCCAGGCAGCCCCAGCATTTT. This sequence joins TRBV7-2 and TRBJ1-5; D is undetermined. Germline CDR1 reads SGHTA; CDR2 reads FQGNSA. The CDR3 has 13 amino acids. With 1 base removed from V and 7 bases from J, the gap between germline ends came to 8 bases.

The rearrangement uses TRBV28 and TRBJ2-2; 9 nucleotides match TRBD1. Trimming removed 11 bases from V and 4 bases from J; junction bases left unmatched: 8. Germline loops: CDR1 MDHEN, CDR2 SYDVKM. The CDR3 is made up of 14 amino acids. In DNA form, the CDR3 reads TGTGCCGCTGGGGGACAGGGAGGCACCGGGGAGCTGTTTTTT. Its protein is CAAGGQGGTGELFF.

The rearrangement joins TRBV10-3 to TRBJ1-1, with 9 bases that match TRBD1. The ends lost 9 bases at V and 0 bases at J; junction bases unmatched: 5. The V gene's germline CDR1 is ENHRY and CDR2 SYGVKD. The CDR3 runs to 14 residues. The CDR3 DNA sequence: TGTGCCATTGGGACAGGGCGATTGAACACTGAAGCTTTCTTT. Amino acids: CAIGTGRLNTEAFF.

This rearrangement joins TRBV27 to TRBJ2-3, with 14 bases fitting TRBD2. CDR1 MNHEY and CDR2 SMNVEV come from the germline V gene (reference sequence). V was pared by 10 bases and J by 4 bases, with 4 bases of the junction left unmatched. The CDR3 is made up of 14 amino acids. The CDR3 loop is CANSTSGRADTQYF. As DNA, the CDR3 is TGTGCCAACTCGACTAGCGGGAGGGCAGATACGCAGTATTTT.

This clone showed up just a few times. The chain links TRBV6-5 to TRBJ1-6, with 8 bases that match TRBD1. The CDR3 covers 15 residues. Germline CDR1 is MNHEY and CDR2 is SVGAGI. V trimming: 2 bases; J trimming: 7 bases; junction bases outside the gene matches: 4. The chain's CDR3 is CASSYDDRGNSPLHF. The CDR3 nucleotides read TGTGCCAGCAGTTACGACGACAGGGGAAATTCACCCCTCCACTTT.

The J gene is TRBJ2-7, the V gene TRBV18; a possible D gene is TRBD2 (5 bases). CDR3 length: 15 residues. Trimming removed 3 bases from V and 0 bases from J, with 12 bases in between. CDR1 KGHSH and CDR2 LQKENI come from the germline V gene. The CDR3 sequence: CASSPNSDYSYEQYF. In nucleotides, the CDR3 is TGTGCCAGCTCACCGAATAGCGACTACTCCTACGAGCAGTACTTC.

Comment on this clone: The germline gene is not matched at one end of the junction; a read error may be the cause. Other DNA sequences in this sample translate to the same CDR3. The chain is built from TRBV5-1 and TRBJ1-4, with 8 bases fitting TRBD1. CDR1 is SGHRS, CDR2 YFSETQ, per germline. CDR3 length: 15 amino acids. CDR3 loop: CASSGDRGPNEKLFF. In nucleotides, the CDR3 is TGCGCCAGCAGCGGAGACAGGGGACCTAATGAAAAACTATTTTTT.

In this sample, this clone turned up a few times. The chain employs TRBV2 and TRBJ1-1; D is ambiguous. This CDR3 comprises 14 residues. Germline V gene lookup returns CDR1 SNHLY and CDR2 FYNNEI. The germline V and J ends were trimmed by 6 bases and 7 bases, with 18 bases remaining between them. The CDR3 nucleotides read TGTGCCAGCAGGAGGACGACTACCGCTCTTGAAGCTTTCTTT. It codes for CASRRTTTALEAFF.

This clone was observed a handful of times. The chain has TRBV7-2 and TRBJ1-3, with 8 bases fitting TRBD1. V shed 5 bases, J shed 2 bases, and the junction held 5 bases outside the gene matches. The CDR3 length is 15 residues. Germline V CDR1 and CDR2: SGHTA, FQGNSA. Written as DNA, the CDR3 is TGTGCCAGCAGCATAACAGGGGGGACTGGAAACACCATATATTTT. Its protein is CASSITGGTGNTIYF.

The chain employs TRBV27 and TRBJ1-4; the match to TRBD1 covers 8 bases. This CDR3 has 14 residues. The trim removed 5 bases at V and 8 bases at J, leaving 7 bases unmatched. Germline loops: CDR1 MNHEY, CDR2 SMNVEV (reference sequence). CDR3 DNA sequence: TGTGCCAGCAGTGCCCGGGACAGGACAGAAAAACTGTTTTTT. Its translation: CASSARDRTEKLFF.

The rearrangement links TRBV4-2 to TRBJ2-2, with D perhaps TRBD1 (5 bases). V lost 4 bases to trimming and J lost 0 bases, with 9 bases between them. Per the germline V gene, CDR1 is LGHNA and CDR2 is YNFKEQ. The CDR3 is made up of 15 amino acids. The CDR3 region is CASSLDSANTGELFF. CDR3 DNA sequence: TGTGCCAGCAGCCTCGACAGTGCGAACACCGGGGAGCTGTTTTTT.

This clone turned up a few times. The chain carries TRBV2 and TRBJ2-1; perhaps TRBD1 as D (6 bases). This CDR3 is 17 amino acids long. Trimming pared 6 bases from V and 0 bases from J, leaving 18 bases between. CDR1 is SNHLY and CDR2 is FYNNEI in the germline V gene. The CDR3 here is CASSRGPGTRSYNEQFF. The CDR3 DNA reads as TGTGCCAGCAGCCGGGGACCCGGGACACGCTCCTACAATGAGCAGTTCTTC.

This sequence joins TRBV18 and TRBJ1-1; D is undetermined. The CDR3 is made up of 13 amino acids. From germline, CDR1 is KGHSH and CDR2 LQKENI. Between the trimmed V and J ends, which lost 1 base and 3 bases, there was a span of 6 bases. The CDR3 protein is CASSPQEDTEAFF. The CDR3 nucleotides read TGTGCCAGCTCACCACAGGAGGACACTGAAGCTTTCTTT.

On this clone: The junction shows a germline mismatch at one end, possibly a read error. J is TRBJ1-4 and V is TRBV9, with 9 bases identical to TRBD1. Germline V gene lookup returns CDR1 SGDLS and CDR2 YYNGEE. The CDR3 loop spans 14 amino acids. The CDR3 reads CVSSLPGQGEKLFF. The CDR3 nucleotides read TGTGTCAGCAGCTTACCGGGACAGGGCGAAAAACTGTTTTTT.

The V and J genes are TRBV7-6 and TRBJ1-4; 9 nucleotides match TRBD1. Germline CDR1 SGHVS, CDR2 FNYEAQ. This CDR3 comprises 14 residues. V shed 6 bases and J 5 bases; nucleotides not matched to a gene: 4. Here the CDR3 DNA reads TGTGCCAGCAGACTAGGGACAGGGAATGAAAAACTGTTTTTT. It codes for CASRLGTGNEKLFF.

The CDR3 DNA sequence: TGTGCCAGCAGCTTAGTCTCAGTTGGAGGCGAAAAACTGTTTTTT. Encoded protein: CASSLVSVGGEKLFF. V usage is TRBV7-2 and J usage is TRBJ1-4; D is uncertain. Per germline, CDR1 SGHTA and CDR2 FQGNSA. V shed 1 base and J shed 8 bases, with 14 bases lying between them. The CDR3 has 15 amino acids.

V gene TRBV5-6 combines with J gene TRBJ2-3; D perhaps matches TRBD2 (5 bases). Deletions cut 3 bases from V and 5 bases from J, with 10 bases between. Germline V gene sequence: CDR1 SGHDT, CDR2 YYEEEE. This CDR3 is built from 13 residues. CDR3 bases: TGTGCCAGCAGCTGGACTTCAGGAGATACGCAGTATTTT. Its protein product is CASSWTSGDTQYF.

The chain recombines TRBV11-2 with TRBJ2-1; D is possibly TRBD1 (7 bases). This CDR3 has 14 residues. The V and J ends lost 5 bases and 10 bases respectively, with 18 bases between them. Germline V gene data show CDR1 as SGHAT and CDR2 as FQNNGV. CDR3 nucleotide sequence: TGTGCCAGCAGCGAAGGGGGCCCCCGGGGGGAGCAGTTCTTC. Protein: CASSEGGPRGEQFF.

The chain links TRBV5-6 to TRBJ2-7, with D maybe TRBD1 (6 bases). V lost 2 bases to trimming and J lost 0 bases, with 12 bases between them. CDR3 length: 15 residues. Germline-derived CDR1 and CDR2 are SGHDT and YYEEEE. As DNA, the CDR3 is TGTGCCAGCAGCTTAGTCAGGGGTAACTCCTACGAGCAGTACTTC. It yields the protein CASSLVRGNSYEQYF.